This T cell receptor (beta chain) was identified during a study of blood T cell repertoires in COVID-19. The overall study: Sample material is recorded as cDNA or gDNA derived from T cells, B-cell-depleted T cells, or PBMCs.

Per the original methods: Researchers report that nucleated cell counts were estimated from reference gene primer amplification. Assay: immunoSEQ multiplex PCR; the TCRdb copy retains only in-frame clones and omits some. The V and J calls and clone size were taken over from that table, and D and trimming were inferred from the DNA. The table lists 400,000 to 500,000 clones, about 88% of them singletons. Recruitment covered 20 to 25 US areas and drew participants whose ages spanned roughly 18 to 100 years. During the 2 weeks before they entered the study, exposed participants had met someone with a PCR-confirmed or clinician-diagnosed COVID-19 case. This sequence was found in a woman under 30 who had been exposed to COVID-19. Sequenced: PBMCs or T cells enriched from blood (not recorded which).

This CDR3 reads CASSIMNTGELFF. For the CDR3, the DNA is TGTGCCAGCAGCATCATGAACACCGGGGAGCTGTTTTTT. The chain is built from TRBV7-3 and TRBJ2-2; D gene uncertain. Germline CDR1 and CDR2: SGHTA and FQGTGA. The CDR3 spans 13 residues. Trimming stripped 5 bases from V and 1 base from J, with 5 bases between.